A selection of T cell receptor beta chains follows, all from one sample in a study of cytomegalovirus exposure and HLA in healthy donors. This table comes from immunoSEQ multiplex PCR, and its TCRdb copy is limited to in-frame clones, with some not included. Found here are 90,000 to 110,000 clones, 12% to 15% of them singletons; the top ten hold over 0.8%. The specimen was PBMCs. These receptor sequences come from a female donor in good health and CMV-seronegative. Each CDR3 is given with its conserved first and last residue. A D gene is named only where the DNA matches it firmly. Size is stated for part of the rows, as once, few or many counts, or as a class when the clone is expanded.

D	J	size	V	CDR3	DNA
TRBD1	TRBJ1-4	-	TRBV30	CAWSVTGGTGYEKLFF	TGTGCCTGGAGTGTAACAGGGGGGACAGGATATGAAAAACTGTTTTTT
TRBD1	TRBJ1-5	-	TRBV23-1	CASTTRGDRGQPQHF	TGCGCCAGCACTACACGCGGGGACAGGGGCCAGCCCCAGCATTTT
-	TRBJ1-2	-	TRBV28	CASSFLGGRGVLDNYGYTF	TGTGCCAGCAGTTTTTTGGGAGGACGGGGGGTCTTGGATAACTATGGCTACACCTTC
-	TRBJ2-5	few	TRBV19	CASSRAQGFETQYF	TGTGCCAGTAGTAGAGCACAGGGATTCGAGACCCAGTACTTC
TRBD2	TRBJ2-1	-	TRBV28	CASSFPPILGRDEQFF	TGTGCCAGCAGTTTTCCCCCTATTCTGGGGAGGGATGAGCAGTTCTTC
-	TRBJ1-4	-	TRBV30	CAWNPFTTNEKLFF	TGTGCCTGGAATCCGTTTACAACTAATGAAAAACTGTTTTTT
-	TRBJ2-1	few	TRBV19	CASSIAGSGYNEQFF	TGTGCCAGTAGTATAGCCGGGAGCGGGTACAATGAGCAGTTCTTC
-	TRBJ2-1	-	TRBV6-6	CASSPLGGNEQFF	TGTGCCAGCAGTCCCCTCGGGGGAAATGAGCAGTTCTTC
-	TRBJ2-5	-	TRBV30	CAWSVLRFRETQYF	TGTGCCTGGAGTGTACTGCGGTTTCGAGAGACCCAGTACTTC
-	TRBJ2-3	few	TRBV7-8	CASSSRSRTDTQYF	TGTGCCAGCAGCTCCAGGTCTCGCACAGATACGCAGTATTTT
TRBD1	TRBJ1-3	few	TRBV10-3	CAIRQGASIENTIYF	TGTGCCATCAGACAGGGGGCTTCGATAGAAAACACCATATATTTT
-	TRBJ1-3	few	TRBV28	CASSVVTSGELYSGNTIYF	TGTGCCAGCTCAGTGGTGACATCAGGGGAGCTATACTCTGGAAACACCATATATTTT
-	TRBJ2-3	few	TRBV7-9	CASSFTGTDTQYF	TGTGCCAGCAGCTTTACGGGAACGGATACGCAGTATTTT
-	TRBJ1-1	-	TRBV9	CASNRVTNTEAFF	TGTGCCAGCAACAGGGTTACGAACACTGAAGCTTTCTTT
-	TRBJ1-4	-	TRBV13	CASSNTGSGEKLFF	TGTGCCAGCAGCAATACAGGGAGCGGTGAAAAACTGTTTTTT
TRBD2	TRBJ2-3	few	TRBV2	CAGAAGLAGDTQYF	TGTGCCGGCGCAGCGGGACTAGCGGGAGATACGCAGTATTTT
TRBD2	TRBJ2-7	-	TRBV7-7	CASSTPSGRIEQYF	TGTGCTAGCAGCACCCCTAGCGGACGTATCGAGCAGTACTTC
TRBD1	TRBJ2-7	few	TRBV5-1	CASSLVGDRYYEQYF	TGCGCCAGCAGCTTGGTCGGGGACAGGTACTACGAGCAGTACTTC
-	TRBJ1-1	-	TRBV29-1	CSGGDFGEAFF	TGCAGCGGCGGGGACTTTGGTGAAGCTTTCTTT
-	TRBJ1-6	few	TRBV5-1	CASTGGDFRSPLHF	TGCGCCAGCACTGGGGGCGATTTCCGATCACCCCTCCACTTT
-	TRBJ1-2	-	TRBV29-1	CSAGRVGSYGYPF	TGCAGCGCCGGGCGGGTGGGGAGCTATGGCTACCCCTTC
TRBD2	TRBJ2-1	-	TRBV7-3	CASSLIQSAGGPYNEQFF	TGTGCCAGCAGCTTAATCCAAAGCGCGGGAGGACCCTACAATGAGCAGTTCTTC
-	TRBJ1-1	-	TRBV29-1	CSVEYMNTEAFF	TGCAGCGTTGAGTATATGAACACTGAAGCTTTCTTT
TRBD1	TRBJ2-7	few	TRBV15	CATSRDGTGGFEQYF	TGTGCCACCAGCAGAGATGGGACAGGGGGCTTCGAGCAGTACTTC
-	TRBJ1-5	-	TRBV11-2	CASSLKPTAQPQHF	TGTGCCAGCAGCTTAAAGCCCACAGCCCAGCCCCAGCATTTT
-	TRBJ1-4	-	TRBV5-6	CASSFTGWSNEKLFF	TGTGCCAGCAGCTTTACAGGGTGGTCAAATGAAAAACTGTTTTTT
-	TRBJ2-2	-	TRBV14	CASSQEASSVFTGELFF	TGTGCCAGCAGCCAAGAAGCATCATCGGTTTTCACCGGGGAGCTGTTTTTT
TRBD2	TRBJ2-1	-	TRBV7-2	CASSSSGEYNEQFF	TGTGCCAGCAGCTCTAGCGGAGAATACAATGAGCAGTTCTTC
-	TRBJ2-3	-	TRBV6-5	CASSYSRAPSTDTQYF	TGTGCCAGCAGTTACTCGCGGGCTCCTAGCACAGATACGCAGTATTTT
TRBD1	TRBJ1-5	-	TRBV4-1	CASSPASGQRTNQPQHF	TGCGCCAGCAGCCCAGCCTCGGGACAGCGAACCAATCAGCCCCAGCATTTT
-	TRBJ1-2	-	TRBV28	CASSLPDRPNYGYTF	TGTGCCAGCAGTTTACCCGACAGACCTAACTATGGCTACACCTTC
TRBD1	TRBJ2-7	-	TRBV7-9	CASSPTGGYEQYF	TGTGCCAGCAGCCCGACAGGGGGCTACGAGCAGTACTTC
-	TRBJ2-1	-	TRBV27	CASSPNYNEQFF	TGTGCCAGCAGTCCCAACTACAATGAGCAGTTCTTC
-	TRBJ2-7	-	TRBV7-2	CASSLGPGRDYEQYF	TGTGCCAGCAGCTTAGGTCCAGGCAGAGACTACGAGCAGTACTTC
TRBD2	TRBJ2-1	few	TRBV4-3	CASSQDGTTYNEQFF	TGCGCCAGCAGCCAAGACGGGACTACCTACAATGAGCAGTTCTTC
-	TRBJ1-1	-	TRBV29-1	CSVRDTEAFF	TGCAGCGTCAGGGACACTGAAGCTTTCTTT
-	TRBJ2-7	few	TRBV5-6	CASSFLRYEQYF	TGTGCCAGCAGCTTTCTCCGGTACGAGCAGTACTTC
-	TRBJ2-7	-	TRBV7-2	CASSLTVTPYEQYF	TGTGCCAGCAGCTTAACTGTCACCCCCTACGAGCAGTACTTC
-	TRBJ1-2	few	TRBV6-5	CASSYSGSYGYTF	TGTGCCAGCAGTTACTCTGGGAGCTATGGCTACACCTTC
TRBD1	TRBJ2-7	few	TRBV7-2	CASSPDRGAYEQYF	TGTGCCAGCAGCCCCGACAGGGGCGCCTACGAGCAGTACTTC
-	TRBJ1-1	few	TRBV15	CATSRVGGIAEAFF	TGTGCCACCAGCAGGGTGGGGGGGATCGCTGAAGCTTTCTTT
-	TRBJ2-5	few	TRBV12-5	CASALGLYQETQYF	TGTGCTAGTGCCTTGGGACTTTACCAAGAGACCCAGTACTTC
-	TRBJ2-3	-	TRBV28	CASSLLSAGTDTQYF	TGTGCCAGCAGTTTATTGTCGGCGGGGACAGATACGCAGTATTTT
-	TRBJ2-5	-	TRBV18	CASSPQGRETQYF	TGTGCCAGCTCACCGCAGGGGCGGGAGACCCAGTACTTC
TRBD1	TRBJ1-1	few	TRBV12-5	CASGLVLRQGMNTEAFF	TGTGCTAGTGGTTTGGTCCTTAGACAGGGGATGAACACTGAAGCTTTCTTT
TRBD1	TRBJ2-7	-	TRBV10-3	CATWDRGYEQYF	TGTGCCACCTGGGACAGGGGCTACGAGCAGTACTTC
-	TRBJ2-2	-	TRBV10-3	CAIGLGTYQNTGELFF	TGTGCCATCGGCTTAGGGACATACCAGAACACCGGGGAGCTGTTTTTT
-	TRBJ2-3	few	TRBV28	CASSLEGRTQYF	TGTGCCAGCAGTTTGGAGGGACGGACGCAGTATTTT
-	TRBJ1-1	few	TRBV5-6	CASSWGGEHSEAFF	TGTGCCAGCAGCTGGGGAGGTGAACACTCTGAAGCTTTCTTT
TRBD1	TRBJ2-7	few	TRBV30	CAWIPTGGSYEQYF	TGTGCCTGGATTCCTACAGGGGGCTCCTACGAGCAGTACTTC
-	TRBJ2-7	-	TRBV6-1	CASSRLDSPSYEQYF	TGTGCCAGCAGTCGGTTGGACAGCCCTTCCTACGAGCAGTACTTC
TRBD2	TRBJ2-1	few	TRBV30	CAWTLSGGGAREQFF	TGTGCCTGGACCCTCTCCGGCGGGGGGGCGCGTGAGCAGTTCTTC
-	TRBJ1-2	few	TRBV7-3	CASSLTGGNYGYTF	TGTGCCAGCAGCTTAACTGGAGGGAACTATGGCTACACCTTC
TRBD1	TRBJ2-1	-	TRBV29-1	CSVIQGVRFF	TGCAGCGTCATACAGGGGGTTAGGTTCTTC
-	TRBJ1-1	few	TRBV5-6	CASSLGGPNTEAFF	TGTGCCAGCAGCTTGGGGGGCCCGAACACTGAAGCTTTCTTT
TRBD2	TRBJ2-1	-	TRBV11-3	CASSLEGTSGHNEQFF	TGTGCCAGCAGCTTAGAGGGGACTAGCGGACACAATGAGCAGTTCTTC
TRBD1	TRBJ2-5	few	TRBV5-6	CASSLSRTGEQETQYF	TGTGCCAGCAGCTTGAGCAGAACAGGGGAACAAGAGACCCAGTACTTC
TRBD2	TRBJ2-1	-	TRBV29-1	CSVEVLAGVEQFF	TGCAGCGTTGAAGTGTTAGCGGGAGTTGAGCAGTTCTTC
TRBD1	TRBJ1-1	-	TRBV5-6	CASSLPGQGAGTEAFF	TGTGCCAGCAGCTTACCGGGACAGGGGGCGGGTACTGAAGCTTTCTTT